This T cell receptor beta chain was identified in a study of T-cell reconstitution after alpha-beta-depleted transplantation in children. Researchers prepared the TCRbeta library using unique molecular identifiers, the study reports. TCRdb redid the calling of the PCR reads with MiXCR, one entry per CDR3 protein. The sample comprises some 500,000 distinct CDR3 sequences, 30% to 35% of which are singletons, and under 3% rests with the top ten. CDR1 is DFQATT and CDR2 is SNEGSKA in the germline V gene (reference sequence). The trim removed 5 bases at V and 3 bases at J, leaving 6 bases unmatched. This CDR3 has 14 amino acids.

The source is a human donor who donated a stem cell graft to a child with aplastic anemia. Sequenced here: PBMCs from the stem cell graft donor, sampled from the stem cell graft. The rearrangement uses TRBV20-1 and TRBJ2-3; 9 bases match TRBD1. The CDR3 sequence is CSAVPGTGTDTQYF. The DNA for the CDR3 is TGCAGTGCTGTACCCGGGACAGGGACAGATACGCAGTATTTT.